The 21 T cell receptor beta chains in this list originate from one sample, sequenced in a study of CD8 T cells in Susac syndrome. Random hexamers were used to reverse transcribe 0.5 to 1 ug of RNA. TCRdb re-called the immunoSEQ multiplex PCR reads with MiXCR, one entry per CDR3 protein. The sample contains about 200,000 distinct CDR3 sequences, over 75% of which appear only once. The sample was CD4+ T cells from PBMCs. The receptors were gathered from a human donor with Susac syndrome.

The chain combines TRBV24-1 with TRBJ2-5; 7 positions match TRBD1. CDR1 and CDR2 (germline): KGHDR, SFDVKD. The junction had 3 bases not matched to a gene; V was cut back by 3 bases and J by 3 bases. This CDR3 is built from 14 residues. The CDR3 region is CATSDKDREETQYF. CDR3 bases: TGTGCCACCAGTGATAAAGACAGGGAAGAGACCCAGTACTTC.

In DNA form, the CDR3 reads TGCAGCGTTGAGAACCCGACAGTCATCACTGAAGCTTTCTTT. Translation gives CSVENPTVITEAFF. The chain recombines TRBV29-1 with TRBJ1-1; D is possibly TRBD1 (5 bases). Germline-derived CDR1 and CDR2 are SQVTM and ANQGSEA. The CDR3 covers 14 residues. V was pared by 3 bases and J by 4 bases, with 15 bases between.

This clonotype has just one count. V and J are TRBV6-5 and TRBJ1-2; 8 positions agree with TRBD1. Unmatched junction bases numbered 7, after V lost 6 bases and J lost 4 bases. This CDR3 is 14 amino acids long. Germline-derived CDR1 and CDR2 are MNHEY and SVGAGI. CDR3 nucleotide sequence: TGTGCCAGCAGACCCGACAGGGGTGTCTATGGCTACACCTTC. It specifies CASRPDRGVYGYTF.

The chain joins TRBV11-2 to TRBJ2-7; D ambiguous. The CDR3 length is 13 residues. Germline V lookup: CDR1 SGHAT, CDR2 FQNNGV. V lost 4 bases, J lost 0 bases, and 7 bases lay in between. The CDR3 DNA is TGTGCCAGCAGCTCCCAACCCTCCTACGAGCAGTACTTC. Translation: CASSSQPSYEQYF. Looking up the rest from reference TRBV11-2 and TRBJ2-7 gives the full variable domain: EAGVAQSPRYKIIEKRQSVAFWCNPISGHATLYWYQQILGQGPKLLIQFQNNGVVDDSQLPKDRFSAERLKGVDSTLKIQPAKLEDSAVYLCASSSQPSYEQYFGPGTRLTVT.

The chain carries TRBV5-1 and TRBJ1-3; no reliable D call. The CDR3 has 15 residues. Trimming cost V 4 bases and J 2 bases, with 13 bases left between them. CDR1 and CDR2 from the germline V gene are SGHRS and YFSETQ. The chain's CDR3 is CASSLTGDTGNTIYF. The CDR3 DNA reads TGCGCCAGCAGCCTCACTGGTGACACTGGAAACACCATATATTTT.

This clonotype was counted a few times. The gene calls are TRBV3-1 and TRBJ1-1; tentatively, D is TRBD1 (5 bases). Between the trimmed V and J ends, which lost 4 bases and 0 bases, there was a span of 9 bases. The CDR3 loop spans 14 amino acids. Per the germline V gene, CDR1 is LGHDT and CDR2 is YNNKEL (reference sequence). CDR3 DNA sequence: TGTGCCAGCAGCCGCGACAGTGTGAACACTGAAGCTTTCTTT. It translates to CASSRDSVNTEAFF.

About this clonotype itself: Its ends do not fully match the called genes, so a read error is possible. The V and J genes are TRBV12-3 or TRBV12-4 and TRBJ1-5; 7 bases map to TRBD1. The CDR3 sequence is 15 residues long. CDR3 sequence: CASSPDRASNRPQHF. The CDR3 bases are TGTGCCAGCAGTCCCGACAGGGCCAGCAATCGGCCCCAGCATTTT.

The CDR3 region has the DNA TGTGCCATTAGTCATAGGGACAGGGACTATGGCTACACCTTC. Residues: CAISHRDRDYGYTF. The chain employs TRBV10-3 and TRBJ1-2; 9 bases are a match to TRBD1. V gave up 9 bases and J gave up 3 bases; unmatched junction bases: 8. The CDR3 is 14 amino acids. Germline loops: CDR1 ENHRY, CDR2 SYGVKD.

The V call is TRBV6-2 or TRBV6-3, the J call TRBJ1-5; TRBD1 matches 7 bases. J lost 1 base, V lost 4 bases, and 7 bases had no gene match. CDR3 size: 16 residues. Germline V gives CDR1 MNHEY, CDR2 SVGEGT. CDR3 sequence reads: CASSSQGQASNQPQHF. CDR3 DNA: TGTGCCAGCAGTTCTCAAGGACAGGCCAGCAATCAGCCCCAGCATTTT.

V usage is TRBV6-5 and J usage is TRBJ2-5; D is undetermined. This CDR3 region has 13 residues. Germline assignment: CDR1 MNHEY and CDR2 SVGAGI. Between the trimmed V and J ends, which lost 6 bases and 4 bases, there was a span of 12 bases. The CDR3 protein is CASRSGSGETQYF. Written as DNA, the CDR3 is TGTGCCAGCAGATCAGGTTCGGGAGAGACCCAGTACTTC.

The rearrangement uses TRBV5-1 and TRBJ2-1; no clear D gene. Trimming left V 6 bases short and J 5 bases short, with 18 bases between. CDR3 length equals 15 residues. The germline CDR1 and CDR2 sequences are SGHRS and YFSETQ. CDR3 amino acids: CASTPAGGLHNEQFF. The CDR3 coding sequence is TGCGCCAGCACCCCCGCCGGCGGTCTACACAATGAGCAGTTCTTC. The full variable domain, its missing parts supplied by reference TRBV5-1 and TRBJ2-1, is KAGVTQTPRYLIKTRGQQVTLSCSPISGHRSVSWYQQTPGQGLQFLFEYFSETQRNKGNFPGRFSGRQFSNSRSEMNVSTLELGDSALYLCASTPAGGLHNEQFFGPGTRLTVL.

The gene calls are TRBV12-3 or TRBV12-4 and TRBJ2-1; 13 bases line up with TRBD2. This CDR3 comprises 16 residues. V shed 6 bases, J shed 3 bases, and the junction held 5 bases outside the gene matches. The CDR3 is CASSRLAGGHYNEQFF. The CDR3 coding sequence is TGTGCCAGCAGCCGACTAGCGGGGGGACACTACAATGAGCAGTTCTTC.

The rearrangement joins TRBV11-2 to TRBJ1-5; D call uncertain. The germline V and J ends were trimmed by 1 base and 2 bases, with 6 bases remaining between them. This CDR3 has 14 residues. The V gene's germline CDR1 is SGHAT and CDR2 FQNNGV. The CDR3 DNA reads as TGTGCCAGCAGCTTAGGAATAGGCAATCAGCCCCAGCATTTT. Amino acids: CASSLGIGNQPQHF.

This chain links TRBV5-1 with TRBJ1-4, with a tentative D call TRBD1 (5 bases). Trimming cost V 0 bases and J 1 base, with 13 bases left between them. Germline V gene sequence: CDR1 SGHRS, CDR2 YFSETQ. The CDR3 runs to 17 residues. This CDR3 reads CASSLADSSITNEKLFF. The DNA for the CDR3 is TGCGCCAGCAGCTTGGCCGACAGTTCAATAACTAATGAAAAACTGTTTTTT.

The gene calls are TRBV19 and TRBJ2-7; TRBD1 aligns across 9 bases. The CDR3 is 16 residues long. Germline V lookup: CDR1 LNHDA, CDR2 SQIVND (reference sequence). V was pared by 5 bases and J by 3 bases, with 11 bases of the junction left unmatched. CDR3 sequence reads: CASSSPGTGNGYEQYF. The CDR3 nucleotides read TGTGCCAGTAGTTCTCCCGGGACAGGGAACGGCTACGAGCAGTACTTC.

The CDR3 loop reads CASSLEGGDTEAFF. In DNA form, the CDR3 reads TGCGCCAGCAGCTTGGAAGGGGGAGACACTGAAGCTTTCTTT. This chain uses TRBV5-1 with TRBJ1-1; the D gene is possibly TRBD1 (6 bases). With 0 bases removed from V and 3 bases from J, the gap between germline ends came to 9 bases. The germline gives CDR1 SGHRS, CDR2 YFSETQ. There are 14 residues in the CDR3.

The chain links TRBV29-1 to TRBJ2-7, with D tentatively TRBD1 (5 bases). In germline, CDR1 is SQVTM, CDR2 ANQGSEA. The V end lost 5 bases, the J end lost 2 bases, and 13 bases lay between the germline ends. The CDR3 extends over 13 amino acids. The CDR3 coding sequence is TGCAGCGTTTCCCGAGACAGTACCTACGAGCAGTACTTC. Translating it yields CSVSRDSTYEQYF.

The chain uses TRBV18 and TRBJ2-7; 10 bases agree with TRBD1. The CDR3 length is 15 residues. Germline V CDR1 and CDR2: KGHSH, LQKENI. With V trimmed by 3 bases and J by 5 bases, 7 bases remained unmatched. The CDR3 nucleotides read TGTGCCAGCTCACCGCTACCGGGACAGGGGAACGAGCAGTACTTC. It encodes CASSPLPGQGNEQYF.

The chain links TRBV9 to TRBJ1-3; D may be TRBD1 (6 bases). The CDR3 sequence is 15 residues long. The V end lost 0 bases, the J end lost 4 bases, and 11 bases lay between the germline ends. Per the germline V gene, CDR1 is SGDLS and CDR2 is YYNGEE. CDR3 in amino acids: CASSVGEGDGNTIYF. In DNA, the CDR3 is TGTGCCAGCAGCGTAGGGGAGGGGGACGGAAACACCATATATTTT.

The chain links TRBV9 to TRBJ2-1; 14 bases agree with TRBD2. Germline trimming cut 4 bases from V and 6 bases from J; bases unmatched to any gene: 3. Germline loops: CDR1 SGDLS, CDR2 YYNGEE. This CDR3 comprises 15 residues. CDR3 coding DNA: TGTGCCAGCAGCAAGACTAGCGGGGGGGTCAATGAGCAGTTCTTC. Translating it yields CASSKTSGGVNEQFF.

This chain uses TRBV3-1 with TRBJ2-2; 11 bases map to TRBD1. Germline V CDR1 and CDR2: LGHDT, YNNKEL (reference sequence). J was trimmed by 3 bases and V by 1 base; bases with no gene match: 4. The CDR3 extends over 17 amino acids. Here the CDR3 reads CASSQAGTGGDTGELFF. The DNA for the CDR3 is TGTGCCAGCAGCCAAGCTGGGACAGGGGGGGACACCGGGGAGCTGTTTTTT. The whole variable domain, remainder taken from reference TRBV3-1 and TRBJ2-2, is DTAVSQTPKYLVTQMGNDKSIKCEQNLGHDTMYWYKQDSKKFLKIMFSYNNKELIINETVPNRFSPKSPDKAHLNLHINSLELGDSAVYFCASSQAGTGGDTGELFFGEGSRLTVL.